This T cell receptor beta chain is drawn from a study of cytotoxic CD8 clonotypes in ibrutinib-treated CLL. About the research overall: Responses: around 24 partial, 2 complete; after median around 64 months, around 14 stayed remitted, approximately twelve progressed.

TCRdb's copy holds only in-frame clones and misses some; the assay was immunoSEQ multiplex PCR. The sample yields approximately 320,000 clones, 60% to 80% seen once. The CDR3 has 15 residues. The V and J ends lost 2 bases and 4 bases, in that order; junction bases with no gene match: 7. Germline values: CDR1 MNHEY, CDR2 SMNVEV (reference sequence). This clone was counted a few times. The starting material was PBMCs, obtained after 36 months of ibrutinib treatment. This chain joins TRBV27 and TRBJ1-2; 7 bases align to TRBD1. This clonotype was obtained from a human donor with chronic lymphocytic leukemia. CDR3 loop: CASSLGLGGTYGYTF. As DNA, the CDR3 is TGTGCCAGCAGTTTAGGATTAGGGGGCACCTATGGCTACACCTTC.